This T cell receptor beta chain was found in a study of T cell responses to AZD1222 COVID-19 vaccine. The CDR3 has 13 amino acids. Germline V gives CDR1 SGDLS, CDR2 YYNGEE. V was cut by 4 bases and J by 1 base, with 8 bases left in between. Study-wide points: Variant regions that are unmutated are reportedly the target of nearly half of spike-specific TCRs.

A remark on this clone: The antigen remains unidentified.

Here immunoSEQ multiplex PCR was the method, and the copy in TCRdb shows in-frame clones only, minus some. This table has some 130,000 clones, roughly 85% appearing once. The TCR comes from an adult in good health. The sequences come from peripheral blood, collected on day 0 of AZD1222 vaccination. The chain is built from TRBV9 and TRBJ1-2, with a possible D match to TRBD1 (5 bases). CDR3 amino acids: CASSRDHNYGYTF. The CDR3 DNA reads as TGTGCCAGCAGCCGGGACCATAACTATGGCTACACCTTC.